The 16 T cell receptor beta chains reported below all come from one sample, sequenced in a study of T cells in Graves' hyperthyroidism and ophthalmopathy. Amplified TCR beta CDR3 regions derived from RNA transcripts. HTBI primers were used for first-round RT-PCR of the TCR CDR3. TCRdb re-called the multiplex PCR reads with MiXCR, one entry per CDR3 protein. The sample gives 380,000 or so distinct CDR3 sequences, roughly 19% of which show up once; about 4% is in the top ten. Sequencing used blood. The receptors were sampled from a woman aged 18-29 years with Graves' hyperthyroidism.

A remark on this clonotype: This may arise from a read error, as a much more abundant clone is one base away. The CDR3 DNA reads TGTGTCAGCAGCCCAAGACAGGGTAGGACTGAAGCTTTCTTT. Its protein product is CVSSPRQGRTEAFF. The genes are TRBV7-9 and TRBJ1-1; 7 bases fit TRBD1. The CDR3 is 14 amino acids. Per germline, CDR1 SEHNR and CDR2 FQNEAQ (reference sequence).

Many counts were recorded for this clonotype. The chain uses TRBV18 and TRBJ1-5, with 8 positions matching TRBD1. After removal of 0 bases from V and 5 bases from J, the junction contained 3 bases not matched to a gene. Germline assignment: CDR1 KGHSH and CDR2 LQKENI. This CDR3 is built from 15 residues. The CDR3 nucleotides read TGTGCCAGCTCACCACCGGACAGGGAGTATCAGCCCCAGCATTTT. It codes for CASSPPDREYQPQHF.

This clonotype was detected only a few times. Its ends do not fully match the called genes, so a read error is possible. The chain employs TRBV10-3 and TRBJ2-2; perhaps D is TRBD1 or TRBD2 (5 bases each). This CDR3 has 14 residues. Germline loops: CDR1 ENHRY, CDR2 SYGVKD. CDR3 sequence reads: CATATRGGDGELCF. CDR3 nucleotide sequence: TGTGCCACCGCCACAAGGGGTGGTGACGGGGAGCTGTGTTTT.

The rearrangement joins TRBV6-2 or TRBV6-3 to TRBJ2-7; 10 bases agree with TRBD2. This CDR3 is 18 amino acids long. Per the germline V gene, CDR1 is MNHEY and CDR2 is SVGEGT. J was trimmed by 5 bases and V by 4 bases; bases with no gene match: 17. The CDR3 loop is CASSFRAGELAGLHEQYF. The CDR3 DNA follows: TGTGCCAGCAGTTTCCGGGCAGGGGAACTAGCGGGGTTACACGAGCAGTACTTC.

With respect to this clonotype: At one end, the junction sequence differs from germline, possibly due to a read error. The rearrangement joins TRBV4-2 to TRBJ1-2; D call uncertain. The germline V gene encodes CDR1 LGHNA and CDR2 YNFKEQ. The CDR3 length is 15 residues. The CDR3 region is CASSQPGVGNYGYTF. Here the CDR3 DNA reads TGTGCCAGCAGCCAACCTGGGGTCGGGAACTATGGTTACACCTTC.

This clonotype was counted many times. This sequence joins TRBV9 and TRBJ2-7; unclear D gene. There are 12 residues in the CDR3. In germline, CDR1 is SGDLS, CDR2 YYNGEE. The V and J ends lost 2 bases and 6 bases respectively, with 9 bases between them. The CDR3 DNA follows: TGTGCCAGCAGCGTCGTGGGCAGCGAGCAGTACTTC. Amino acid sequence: CASSVVGSEQYF.

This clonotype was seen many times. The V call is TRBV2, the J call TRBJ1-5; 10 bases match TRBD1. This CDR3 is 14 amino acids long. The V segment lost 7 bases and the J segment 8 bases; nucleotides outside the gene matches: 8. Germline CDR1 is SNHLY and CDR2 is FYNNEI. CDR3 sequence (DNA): TGTGCCAGCAATTCGGACAGGGGGGTGGAGCCCCAGCATTTT. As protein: CASNSDRGVEPQHF.

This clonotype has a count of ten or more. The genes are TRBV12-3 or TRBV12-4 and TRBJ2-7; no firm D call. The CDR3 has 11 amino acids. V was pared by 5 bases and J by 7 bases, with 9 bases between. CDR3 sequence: CASSLEWEQYF. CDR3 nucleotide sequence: TGTGCCAGCAGTCTCGAGTGGGAGCAGTACTTC.

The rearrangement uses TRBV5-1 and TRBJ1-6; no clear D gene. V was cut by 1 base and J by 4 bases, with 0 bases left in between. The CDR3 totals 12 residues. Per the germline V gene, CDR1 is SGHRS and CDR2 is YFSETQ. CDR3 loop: CASSLYNSPLHF. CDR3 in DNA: TGCGCCAGCAGCTTGTATAATTCACCCCTCCACTTT. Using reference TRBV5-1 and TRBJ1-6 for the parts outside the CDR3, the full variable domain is KAGVTQTPRYLIKTRGQQVTLSCSPISGHRSVSWYQQTPGQGLQFLFEYFSETQRNKGNFPGRFSGRQFSNSRSEMNVSTLELGDSALYLCASSLYNSPLHFGNGTRLTVT.

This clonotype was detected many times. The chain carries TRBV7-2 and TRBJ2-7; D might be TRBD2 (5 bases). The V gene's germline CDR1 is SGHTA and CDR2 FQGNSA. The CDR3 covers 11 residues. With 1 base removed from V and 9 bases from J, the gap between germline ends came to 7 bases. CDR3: CASSLVALQYF. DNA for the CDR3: TGTGCCAGCAGCTTAGTAGCGCTGCAGTACTTC.

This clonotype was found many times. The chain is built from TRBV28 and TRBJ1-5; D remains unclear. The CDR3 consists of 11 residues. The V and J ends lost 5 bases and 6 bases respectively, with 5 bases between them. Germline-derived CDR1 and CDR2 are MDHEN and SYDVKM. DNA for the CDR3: TGTGCCAGCAGTCGAATTCAGCCCCAGCATTTT. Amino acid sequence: CASSRIQPQHF.

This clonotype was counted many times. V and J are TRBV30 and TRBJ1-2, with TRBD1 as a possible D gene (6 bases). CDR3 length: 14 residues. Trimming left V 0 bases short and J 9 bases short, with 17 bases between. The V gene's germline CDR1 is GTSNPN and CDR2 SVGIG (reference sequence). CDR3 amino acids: CAWSVKDSLKSYTF. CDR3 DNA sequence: TGTGCCTGGAGTGTTAAGGACAGTCTAAAGAGCTACACCTTC.

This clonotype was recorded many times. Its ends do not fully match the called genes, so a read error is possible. CDR3 sequence reads: CASSLAGTVYGYTF. The CDR3 DNA sequence: TGTGCCAGCAGCTTAGCGGGGACAGTCTATGGCTACACCTTC. The V and J genes are TRBV12-3 or TRBV12-4 and TRBJ1-2, with 7 positions matching TRBD1. CDR3 length: 14 residues.

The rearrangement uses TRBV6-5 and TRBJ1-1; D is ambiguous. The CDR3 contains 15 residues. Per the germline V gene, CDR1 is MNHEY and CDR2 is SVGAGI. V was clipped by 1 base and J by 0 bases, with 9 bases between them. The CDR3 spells CASSYYSYMNTEAFF. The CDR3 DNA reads TGTGCCAGCAGTTACTACAGCTACATGAACACTGAAGCTTTCTTT.

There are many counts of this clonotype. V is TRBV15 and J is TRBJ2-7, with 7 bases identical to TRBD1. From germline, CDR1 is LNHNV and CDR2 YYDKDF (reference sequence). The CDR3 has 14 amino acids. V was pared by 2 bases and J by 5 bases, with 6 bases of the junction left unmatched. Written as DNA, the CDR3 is TGTGCCACCAGCAGACGACAGGGTTTGGACGAGCAGTACTTC. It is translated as CATSRRQGLDEQYF.

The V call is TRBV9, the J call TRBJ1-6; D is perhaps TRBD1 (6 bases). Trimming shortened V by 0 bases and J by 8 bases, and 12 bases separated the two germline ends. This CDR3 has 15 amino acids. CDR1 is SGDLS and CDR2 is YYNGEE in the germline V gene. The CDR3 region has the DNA TGTGCCAGCAGCGTAGAGGCACAGGGACATTCACCCCTCCACTTT. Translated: CASSVEAQGHSPLHF. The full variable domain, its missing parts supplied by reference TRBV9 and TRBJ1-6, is DSGVTQTPKHLITATGQRVTLRCSPRSGDLSVYWYQQSLDQGLQFLIQYYNGEERAKGNILERFSAQQFPDLHSELNLSSLELGDSALYFCASSVEAQGHSPLHFGNGTRLTVT.